The subject of this entry is one T cell receptor beta chain. This specimen comes from a study of T cell changes during pregnancy in multiple sclerosis. J gave up 8 bases and V 0 bases, and 8 bases lay outside the gene matches. Germline V gives CDR1 GTSNPN, CDR2 SVGIG (reference sequence). The CDR3 is 15 residues long. Repertoires were generated with immunoSEQ multiplex PCR, while TCRdb's copy carries only in-frame clones and drops some. In the table there are about 67,000 clones, approximately 92% of which are singletons. This chain connects TRBV30 to TRBJ2-1, with 9 bases identical to TRBD1. This receptor was obtained from a female donor in good health, enrolled as a control in a pregnancy study. Specimen: peripheral blood, collected in the second trimester of pregnancy. The CDR3 here is CAWSVLGQGFDEQFF. The CDR3, as DNA: TGTGCCTGGAGTGTACTGGGACAGGGTTTCGATGAGCAGTTCTTC.